These 20 T cell receptor beta chains came from one sample sequenced in a study of T cells in Graves' hyperthyroidism and ophthalmopathy. Regions amplified from RNA transcripts were the TCR beta CDR3 regions. The primer set for the first-round RT-PCR of the TCR CDR3 was HTBI. One entry per CDR3 protein results from TCRdb running MiXCR on the multiplex PCR reads. The sample shows approximately 620,000 distinct CDR3 sequences, approximately 14% of them seen only once. The sequenced material came from blood. These receptors came from a woman younger than 45 with Graves' hyperthyroidism that later progressed to Graves' ophthalmopathy.

This clonotype was counted many times. The genes are TRBV29-1 and TRBJ2-2; the match to TRBD2 covers 10 bases. The V and J ends lost 2 bases and 10 bases, in that order; junction bases with no gene match: 7. The CDR3 totals 14 residues. CDR1 is SQVTM and CDR2 is ANQGSEA in the germline V gene. The DNA for the CDR3 is TGCAGCGTTGAACTAGCGGGAGAGGGGGAGGAGCTGTTTTTT. Its translation is CSVELAGEGEELFF.

This sequence joins TRBV20-1 and TRBJ2-7; perhaps TRBD2 as D (7 bases). V was cut by 6 bases and J by 3 bases, with 21 bases left in between. Germline CDR1 and CDR2: DFQATT and SNEGSKA (reference sequence). The CDR3 has 15 residues. The CDR3 sequence: CSALKGGGAFYEQYF. The CDR3 DNA sequence: TGCAGTGCACTAAAGGGGGGGGGCGCTTTCTACGAGCAGTACTTC.

The sample holds a few counts of this clonotype. The chain recombines TRBV10-3 with TRBJ2-2; a weak D match, TRBD1 (5 bases). The CDR3 length is 13 residues. CDR1 and CDR2 (germline): ENHRY, SYGVKD. V was cut by 11 bases and J by 1 base, with 11 bases left in between. CDR3 in DNA: TGTGCCTCCAAAGACAGGAACACCGGGGAGCTGTTTTTT. Protein sequence: CASKDRNTGELFF.

Ten or more counts support this clonotype. The V call is TRBV11-2, the J call TRBJ2-1; D remains ambiguous. The CDR3 length is 14 residues. CDR1 and CDR2 (germline): SGHAT, FQNNGV. V lost 1 base and J 3 bases, leaving 7 bases between the germline ends. The CDR3 sequence is CASSLVGNYNEQFF. CDR3 sequence (DNA): TGTGCCAGCAGCTTAGTGGGAAACTACAATGAGCAGTTCTTC. Filled out from reference TRBV11-2 and TRBJ2-1, the complete variable domain reads EAGVAQSPRYKIIEKRQSVAFWCNPISGHATLYWYQQILGQGPKLLIQFQNNGVVDDSQLPKDRFSAERLKGVDSTLKIQPAKLEDSAVYLCASSLVGNYNEQFFGPGTRLTVL.

This clonotype was detected ten times or more. The chain joins TRBV7-9 to TRBJ1-2; unclear D gene. Germline lookup yields CDR1 SEHNR and CDR2 FQNEAQ (reference sequence). This CDR3 is built from 13 residues. Trimming shortened V by 2 bases and J by 2 bases, and 6 bases separated the two germline ends. For the CDR3, the DNA is TGTGCCAGCAGCTTACCGACCAACTATGGCTACACCTTC. This sequence encodes CASSLPTNYGYTF. The full variable domain, its missing parts supplied by reference TRBV7-9 and TRBJ1-2, is DTGVSQNPRHKITKRGQNVTFRCDPISEHNRLYWYRQTLGQGPEFLTYFQNEAQLEKSRLLSDRFSAERPKGSFSTLEIQRTEQGDSAMYLCASSLPTNYGYTFGSGTRLTVV.

This clonotype was seen a handful of times. This sequence joins TRBV10-3 and TRBJ1-1; the D is unclear. Germline loops: CDR1 ENHRY, CDR2 SYGVKD. The CDR3 length is 12 residues. Trimming shortened V by 1 base and J by 8 bases, and 8 bases separated the two germline ends. CDR3 residues: CAISEWSDEAFF. The CDR3 nucleotides are TGTGCCATCAGTGAGTGGTCAGACGAAGCTTTCTTT.

To note about this clonotype: The junction differs from germline at one of its ends, possibly a read error. For the CDR3, the DNA is TGTGCCAGCAGTTTTATGGGCAAGCAGCCCCAGCATTTT. Amino acid sequence: CASSFMGKQPQHF. The rearrangement joins TRBV27 to TRBJ1-5; D ambiguous. Germline CDR1 is MNHEY and CDR2 is SMNVEV (reference sequence). The CDR3 loop spans 13 amino acids.

This clonotype showed up many times. The CDR3: CASSDTQGGTGTEAFF. The CDR3 DNA reads as TGTGCCAGCAGTGACACCCAAGGGGGCACGGGCACTGAAGCTTTCTTT. The rearrangement links TRBV6-4 to TRBJ1-1, with 7 positions matching TRBD1. The CDR3 is made up of 16 amino acids. Germline lookup yields CDR1 MRHNA and CDR2 SNTAGT. V shed 2 bases and J 4 bases; nucleotides not matched to a gene: 10.

This clonotype was picked up many times. V gene TRBV5-1 combines with J gene TRBJ1-4, with a weak D call TRBD1 (5 bases). Per the germline V gene, CDR1 is SGHRS and CDR2 is YFSETQ. V was clipped by 1 base and J by 8 bases, with 12 bases between them. The CDR3 has 14 residues. In DNA, the CDR3 is TGCGCCAGCAGCTTGAAGGGGCTCCGGGAAAAACTGTTTTTT. Translation gives CASSLKGLREKLFF.

This clonotype was observed at least ten times. V is TRBV7-9 and J is TRBJ2-7; D call uncertain. The CDR3 extends over 15 amino acids. Germline V gene lookup returns CDR1 SEHNR and CDR2 FQNEAQ (reference sequence). The ends were cut back, 1 base at V and 7 bases at J, with 17 bases in the middle. The CDR3, as DNA: TGTGCCAGCAGCTTAGTTAGTATGTCGAAAGGGGAGCAGTACTTC. Protein product: CASSLVSMSKGEQYF.

This clonotype came up many times. The V call is TRBV6-2 or TRBV6-3, the J call TRBJ2-5; 10 nucleotides match TRBD2. The V and J ends lost 5 bases and 5 bases, in that order; junction bases with no gene match: 11. Germline V CDR1 and CDR2: MNHEY, SVGEGT. The CDR3 spans 16 residues. The CDR3 DNA is TGTGCCAGCAGTCAAGCGGGAGGGGCGACGTGGGAGACCCAGTACTTC. It is translated as CASSQAGGATWETQYF.

Comments on this clonotype: A much larger clone sits a single nucleotide away, making a read error possible. The V call is TRBV29-1, the J call TRBJ2-1, with D unclear. With 6 bases removed from V and 10 bases from J, the gap between germline ends came to 13 bases. There are 11 residues in the CDR3. Germline lookup yields CDR1 SQVTM and CDR2 ANQGSEA. DNA of the CDR3: TGCAGCGTGCAGGCAGGAGACGAGCAGTTCTTC. Encoded protein: CSVQAGDEQFF.

The chain couples TRBV19 to TRBJ2-3; 7 bases are shared with TRBD2. The germline V gene encodes CDR1 LNHDA and CDR2 SQIVND (reference sequence). CDR3 length: 16 amino acids. J gave up 2 bases and V 3 bases, and 8 bases lay outside the gene matches. The CDR3 DNA sequence: TGTGCCAGTAGTATTATAGCTGCGGGAGACACAGATACGCAGTATTTT. This translates into CASSIIAAGDTDTQYF.

This clonotype was observed many times. The chain recombines TRBV12-3 or TRBV12-4 with TRBJ2-1, with 9 bases lining up with TRBD2. V lost 5 bases and J lost 6; bases outside the gene matches: 5. The CDR3 is 14 amino acids. Here the CDR3 reads CASSPGLASNEQFF. As DNA, the CDR3 is TGTGCCAGCAGTCCGGGACTAGCAAGCAATGAGCAGTTCTTC.

This clonotype was seen more than once but under ten times. The gene calls are TRBV7-2 and TRBJ2-5; D possibly corresponds to TRBD1 (6 bases). The CDR3 length is 14 residues. Germline lookup yields CDR1 SGHTA and CDR2 FQGNSA. The V end was cut by 4 bases, the J end by 4 bases, with 13 bases between. CDR3 coding DNA: TGTGCCAGCAGCTCGGGACACAGCGGAGAGACCCAGTACTTC. Encoded protein: CASSSGHSGETQYF.

The CDR3 DNA reads TGTGCCAGCAGCCAAGACGTAACGCAGTACTTC. Its translation is CASSQDVTQYF. The rearrangement links TRBV4-2 to TRBJ2-7; no definite D call. Trimming removed 0 bases at V and 9 bases at J, with 6 bases between. Germline V gene data show CDR1 as LGHNA and CDR2 as YNFKEQ. The CDR3 is 11 amino acids.

Ten or more counts support this clonotype. The chain combines TRBV12-5 with TRBJ2-3; D gene ambiguous. V was clipped by 2 bases and J by 2 bases, with 8 bases between them. This CDR3 is built from 14 residues. Looked up from germline, CDR1 is LGHNT and CDR2 is FRNRAP. This CDR3 reads CASGLTPLTDTQYF. DNA of the CDR3: TGTGCTAGTGGTTTGACACCCCTCACAGATACGCAGTATTTT.

The chain carries TRBV5-6 and TRBJ2-7, with D possibly being TRBD1 (5 bases). CDR3 length: 14 residues. The V end lost 1 base, the J end lost 4 bases, and 12 bases lay between the germline ends. Germline V CDR1 and CDR2: SGHDT, YYEEEE. The CDR3 nucleotides read TGTGCCAGCAGCTTGATAAGACAGCCTTACGAGCAGTACTTC. Its protein product is CASSLIRQPYEQYF.

This clonotype occurred many times. The CDR3 nucleotides read TGTGCCAGCAGCTTGCTAGCGGGAATACCAGATACGCAGTATTTT. This encodes CASSLLAGIPDTQYF. J is TRBJ2-3 and V is TRBV11-3, with 9 bases identical to TRBD2. J gave up 4 bases and V 3 bases, and 5 bases lay outside the gene matches. Germline V CDR1 and CDR2: SGHNT, YENEEA. This CDR3 has 15 amino acids.

The rearrangement links TRBV3-1 to TRBJ2-3; D gene ambiguous. Between the trimmed V and J ends, which lost 4 bases and 4 bases, there was a span of 15 bases. The CDR3 covers 15 residues. CDR1 and CDR2 (germline): LGHDT, YNNKEL (reference sequence). The chain's CDR3 is CASSRARGVADTQYF. The CDR3 nucleotides read TGTGCCAGCAGCCGAGCGAGAGGAGTCGCAGATACGCAGTATTTT.